The table lists the clone carrying this T cell receptor beta chain with a few counts. Preparation of the TCRbeta library used unique molecular identifiers. TCRdb used MiXCR to reprocess the PCR reads, holding one entry per CDR3 protein. In the table there are some 530,000 distinct CDR3 sequences, roughly an eighth of which are singletons. The data derive from a study of T-cell reconstitution after alpha-beta-depleted transplantation in children. V dropped 0 bases and J dropped 2 bases, with 12 bases sitting between them. CDR3 length equals 16 residues. CDR1 SGHRS and CDR2 YFSETQ come from the germline V gene.

This sequence was found in a human donor who donated a stem cell graft to a child with combined immunodeficiency. This sample comprised PBMCs from the stem cell graft donor, obtained from the stem cell graft. This chain uses TRBV5-1 with TRBJ1-5; a weak D match, TRBD1 (5 bases). CDR3 sequence: CASSLGGEAGNQPQHF. CDR3 DNA sequence: TGCGCCAGCAGCTTGGGGGGGGAGGCCGGCAATCAGCCCCAGCATTTT. Based on the CDR3 plus reference TRBV5-1 and TRBJ1-5, the full variable domain is KAGVTQTPRYLIKTRGQQVTLSCSPISGHRSVSWYQQTPGQGLQFLFEYFSETQRNKGNFPGRFSGRQFSNSRSEMNVSTLELGDSALYLCASSLGGEAGNQPQHFGDGTRLSIL.